Listed below are T cell receptor beta chains from one sample, sequenced in a study of glioma-infiltrating T cells. TCRdb reanalysed the multiplex PCR reads using MiXCR and keeps one entry per CDR3 protein. Of 300,000 to 450,000 distinct CDR3 sequences listed, less than 50% are singletons. Sequenced material: glioma tissue, nonneoplastic brain tissue, or PBMCs (not recorded which). Every receptor here comes from a human donor with low-grade glioma or glioblastoma, undergoing nonglioma brain surgery, or in good health (not recorded which). The CDR3 runs from the conserved cysteine through the conserved F or W. A D gene is named only where the DNA matches it firmly. Not every row has a clone size; where given, it reads once, few, many or a size class.

D gene: .
clone size: few
V gene: TRBV2
J gene: TRBJ1-2
CDR3 protein: CASSDRGNGYTF
CDR3 DNA: TGTGCCAGCAGTGATAGGGGGAATGGCTACACCTTC

D gene: TRBD2
clone size: few
V gene: TRBV28
J gene: TRBJ2-3
CDR3 protein: CASSSPTSPYTDTQYF
CDR3 DNA: TGTGCCAGCAGTTCCCCGACTAGCCCCTACACAGATACGCAGTATTTT

D gene: TRBD2
clone size: .
V gene: TRBV27
J gene: TRBJ2-2
CDR3 protein: CASSRPGTSGTSTGELSF
CDR3 DNA: TGTGCCAGCAGCCGTCCCGGGACTAGCGGGACATCTACCGGGGAGCTGTCTTTT

D gene: .
clone size: .
V gene: TRBV20-1
J gene: TRBJ2-7
CDR3 protein: CSARDQTRAHEQYF
CDR3 DNA: TGCAGTGCTAGAGATCAAACCAGGGCCCACGAGCAGTACTTC

D gene: .
clone size: .
V gene: TRBV7-8
J gene: TRBJ2-3
CDR3 protein: CASSPQTSRLDTQYF
CDR3 DNA: TGTGCCAGCAGCCCCCAGACCTCAAGGTTAGATACGCAGTATTTT

D gene: .
clone size: few
V gene: TRBV2
J gene: TRBJ2-1
CDR3 protein: CASNPLGVDEQFF
CDR3 DNA: TGTGCCAGCAATCCCCTAGGGGTGGATGAGCAGTTCTTC

D gene: TRBD2
clone size: .
V gene: TRBV11-2
J gene: TRBJ2-1
CDR3 protein: CASSYTLGLSENNEQFF
CDR3 DNA: TGTGCCAGCAGTTACACACTGGGACTATCGGAAAACAATGAGCAGTTCTTC

D gene: .
clone size: .
V gene: TRBV20-1
J gene: TRBJ2-5
CDR3 protein: CSSGSSEERQETQYF
CDR3 DNA: TGCAGTTCTGGATCCTCGGAGGAGCGCCAAGAGACCCAGTACTTC

D gene: TRBD2
clone size: .
V gene: TRBV2
J gene: TRBJ2-7
CDR3 protein: CASSEIAGLAAYEQYF
CDR3 DNA: TGTGCCAGCAGTGAAATTGCGGGACTAGCGGCCTACGAGCAGTACTTC

D gene: .
clone size: .
V gene: TRBV19
J gene: TRBJ2-7
CDR3 protein: CASSIMSRGDEQYF
CDR3 DNA: TGTGCCAGTAGTATCATGTCTCGGGGAGACGAGCAGTACTTC

D gene: .
clone size: .
V gene: TRBV5-1
J gene: TRBJ2-1
CDR3 protein: CASSLDSQWYEQFF
CDR3 DNA: TGCGCCAGCAGCTTGGACAGCCAGTGGTACGAGCAGTTCTTC

D gene: .
clone size: .
V gene: TRBV6-2/TRBV6-3
J gene: TRBJ1-4
CDR3 protein: CASSGRTATNEKLFF
CDR3 DNA: TGTGCCAGCAGTGGTCGGACGGCAACTAATGAAAAACTGTTTTTT

D gene: .
clone size: .
V gene: TRBV7-2
J gene: TRBJ1-2
CDR3 protein: CASSQSAGYTF
CDR3 DNA: TGTGCCAGCAGCCAGTCTGCGGGCTACACCTTC

D gene: TRBD1
clone size: many
V gene: TRBV20-1
J gene: TRBJ1-1
CDR3 protein: CSASPRGRDTEAFF
CDR3 DNA: TGCAGTGCTAGTCCCAGGGGGCGCGACACTGAAGCTTTCTTT